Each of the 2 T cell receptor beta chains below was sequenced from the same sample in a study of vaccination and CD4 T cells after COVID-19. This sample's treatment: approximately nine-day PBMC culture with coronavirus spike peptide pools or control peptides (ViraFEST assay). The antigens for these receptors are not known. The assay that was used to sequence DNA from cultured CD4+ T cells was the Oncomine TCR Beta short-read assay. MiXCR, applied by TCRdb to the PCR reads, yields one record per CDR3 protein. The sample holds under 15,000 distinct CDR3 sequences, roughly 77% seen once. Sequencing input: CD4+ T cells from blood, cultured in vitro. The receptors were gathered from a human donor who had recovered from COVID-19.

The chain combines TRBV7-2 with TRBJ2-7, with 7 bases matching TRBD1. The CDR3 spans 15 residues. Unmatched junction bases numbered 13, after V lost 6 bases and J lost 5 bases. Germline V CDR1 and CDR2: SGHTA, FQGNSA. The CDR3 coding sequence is TGTGCCAGCAGTCTCCTCGGGCAGGGGGTCGACGAGCAGTACTTC. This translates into CASSLLGQGVDEQYF.

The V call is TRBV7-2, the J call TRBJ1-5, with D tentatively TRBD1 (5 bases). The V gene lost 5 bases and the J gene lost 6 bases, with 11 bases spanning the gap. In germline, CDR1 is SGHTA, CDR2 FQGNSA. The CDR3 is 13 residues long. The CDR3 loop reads CASSARDIQPQHF. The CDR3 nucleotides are TGTGCCAGCAGCGCCAGGGATATTCAGCCCCAGCATTTT.